A selection of T cell receptor beta chains follows, all from one sample in a study of blood T cell repertoires in COVID-19. TCRdb keeps only in-frame clones here, not all; method: immunoSEQ multiplex PCR. The sample yields some 140,000 clones, about 80% seen once. Specimen: peripheral blood. The receptors originated from a woman aged 55-75 years with COVID-19, enrolled during active disease. Each CDR3 is given with its conserved first and last residue. A D gene is named only where the DNA matches it firmly.

d_gene: .; v_gene: TRBV7-2; j_gene: TRBJ1-2; CDR3aa: CASSPTAGVRNYGYTF
d_gene: .; v_gene: TRBV12-5; j_gene: TRBJ1-2; CDR3aa: CASGLSLGQNYGYTF
d_gene: TRBD1; v_gene: TRBV18; j_gene: TRBJ1-2; CDR3aa: CASSPTGTGGRGYTF
d_gene: .; v_gene: TRBV5-5; j_gene: TRBJ1-1; CDR3aa: CASRRQEMNTEAFF
d_gene: .; v_gene: TRBV11-1; j_gene: TRBJ1-1; CDR3aa: CASSQTGNTEAFF
d_gene: .; v_gene: TRBV5-1; j_gene: TRBJ2-1; CDR3aa: CASSSEFSSYNEQFF
d_gene: .; v_gene: TRBV27; j_gene: TRBJ1-2; CDR3aa: CASSMGGMDGYTF
d_gene: .; v_gene: TRBV7-8; j_gene: TRBJ1-5; CDR3aa: CASSYVRSGDKGRQPQHF
d_gene: .; v_gene: TRBV5-8; j_gene: TRBJ1-1; CDR3aa: CASSFGGNIWGPAFF
d_gene: .; v_gene: TRBV30; j_gene: TRBJ1-3; CDR3aa: CAWSAPDVGTNTIYF
d_gene: .; v_gene: TRBV4-2; j_gene: TRBJ1-3; CDR3aa: CASSQMSGSSGNTIYF
d_gene: TRBD1; v_gene: TRBV3-1/TRBV3-2; j_gene: TRBJ1-2; CDR3aa: CASSHSGQGGYGYTF
d_gene: .; v_gene: TRBV18; j_gene: TRBJ1-1; CDR3aa: CASSNSNTEAFF
d_gene: TRBD1; v_gene: TRBV25-1; j_gene: TRBJ1-2; CDR3aa: CASSDLGTGGPSGYTF
d_gene: TRBD1; v_gene: TRBV19; j_gene: TRBJ1-5; CDR3aa: CASSTLKTGGYQPQHF
d_gene: TRBD1; v_gene: TRBV7-8; j_gene: TRBJ1-1; CDR3aa: CASSLDGTGVTEAFF
d_gene: .; v_gene: TRBV9; j_gene: TRBJ1-1; CDR3aa: CASSEDSPTEAFF
d_gene: TRBD1; v_gene: TRBV29-1; j_gene: TRBJ1-2; CDR3aa: CSVERTGGRYTF
d_gene: TRBD2; v_gene: TRBV12-5; j_gene: TRBJ2-7; CDR3aa: CASGEALGLAGGYEQYF
d_gene: TRBD1; v_gene: TRBV13; j_gene: TRBJ1-1; CDR3aa: CASSLGGRGAFF
d_gene: TRBD1; v_gene: TRBV4-1; j_gene: TRBJ1-6; CDR3aa: CASSQGGQFNSPLHF
d_gene: .; v_gene: TRBV7-9; j_gene: TRBJ1-1; CDR3aa: CASSLVSPGNTEAFF
d_gene: TRBD1; v_gene: TRBV10-3; j_gene: TRBJ1-5; CDR3aa: CAISPGTGNQPQHF
d_gene: .; v_gene: TRBV2; j_gene: TRBJ2-7; CDR3aa: CASRWSSYEQYF
d_gene: .; v_gene: TRBV7-3; j_gene: TRBJ2-1; CDR3aa: CASSPRTEYNEQFF
d_gene: TRBD1; v_gene: TRBV27; j_gene: TRBJ1-2; CDR3aa: CASSNSGTGYGYTF
d_gene: TRBD1; v_gene: TRBV2; j_gene: TRBJ1-1; CDR3aa: CASSNGAVGQGAEAFF
d_gene: .; v_gene: TRBV5-5; j_gene: TRBJ2-7; CDR3aa: CASSFPGLRSYEQYF
d_gene: .; v_gene: TRBV7-9; j_gene: TRBJ1-1; CDR3aa: CASSPPAVVEAFF
d_gene: TRBD1; v_gene: TRBV9; j_gene: TRBJ2-2; CDR3aa: CASSVELWGTGGTGELFF
d_gene: .; v_gene: TRBV3-1/TRBV3-2; j_gene: TRBJ2-3; CDR3aa: CASSQDGLYLPDTQYF
d_gene: .; v_gene: TRBV12-1; j_gene: TRBJ1-2; CDR3aa: CASSPPNRQAFTGYTF
d_gene: .; v_gene: TRBV12-5; j_gene: TRBJ1-1; CDR3aa: CASGLGQRGTEAFF
d_gene: TRBD1; v_gene: TRBV9; j_gene: TRBJ1-2; CDR3aa: CASSAQGLGYTF
d_gene: TRBD2; v_gene: TRBV7-2; j_gene: TRBJ2-1; CDR3aa: CASSSTFLAGGYNEQFF
d_gene: TRBD1; v_gene: TRBV18; j_gene: TRBJ1-3; CDR3aa: CASSADRAGNTIYF
d_gene: .; v_gene: TRBV5-1; j_gene: TRBJ1-2; CDR3aa: CASSLDLTTYYGYTF
d_gene: .; v_gene: TRBV6-5; j_gene: TRBJ1-2; CDR3aa: CASSYSRGGASGYTF
d_gene: .; v_gene: TRBV6-5; j_gene: TRBJ2-1; CDR3aa: CASSFSSFSYNEQFF
d_gene: TRBD1; v_gene: TRBV7-9; j_gene: TRBJ2-4; CDR3aa: CASSSEGGLENIQYF